Presented here are 29 T cell receptor beta chains from one specimen sequenced in a study of blood T cell repertoires in COVID-19 (dated by TCRdb to 2018 to 2020). Preparation of the library involved the immunoSEQ multiplex PCR assay. Sourced from immuneACCESS, this table was stored by TCRdb with only in-frame sequences that have V and J called. A share of the clones is absent; for the studies checked, an unresolved V gene accounts for under half, and the remainder has no known explanation. For this sample the table gives 200,000 or so clones, of which more than 70% were detected only once. The top ten clones comprise roughly 6.2% of the sample. The sequenced sample was peripheral blood. The receptors were gathered from a woman aged 40-49 years who had recovered from COVID-19.

The CDR3 DNA follows: TGTGCCAGCAGCATGGACAGTCCGGGAGAGCAGTACTTC. It encodes CASSMDSPGEQYF. The chain combines TRBV5-4 with TRBJ2-7, with a tentative D call TRBD1 (6 bases). The CDR3 is made up of 13 amino acids. Germline CDR1 and CDR2: SGHNT and YYREEE (reference sequence). Trimming stripped 4 bases from V and 7 bases from J, with 15 bases between.

The chain combines TRBV11-1 with TRBJ2-2, with a tentative D call TRBD2 (5 bases). V was clipped by 3 bases and J by 1 base, with 12 bases between them. Germline assignment: CDR1 SGHAT and CDR2 FQDESV (reference sequence). The CDR3 is 16 residues long. The CDR3 region has the DNA TGTGCCAGCAGCTTCATGAGCGGCGGGAACACCGGGGAGCTGTTTTTT. Protein product: CASSFMSGGNTGELFF. The full variable domain, in which reference TRBV11-1 and TRBJ2-2 provide the parts outside the CDR3, is EAEVAQSPRYKITEKSQAVAFWCDPISGHATLYWYRQILGQGPELLVQFQDESVVDDSQLPKDRFSAERLKGVDSTLKIQPAELGDSAMYLCASSFMSGGNTGELFFGEGSRLTVL.

V and J are TRBV5-1 and TRBJ2-5; 8 bases agree with TRBD2. Germline CDR1 SGHRS, CDR2 YFSETQ. The V gene end was trimmed by 3 bases and the J gene end by 0 bases; junction bases not matched to a gene: 7. This CDR3 contains 16 residues. The CDR3 bases are TGCGCCAGCAGCTCGGCGGGGGGTCAGTACCAAGAGACCCAGTACTTC. Its translation is CASSSAGGQYQETQYF.

The genes are TRBV5-4 and TRBJ1-4; 7 bases align to TRBD1. This CDR3 comprises 16 residues. Per the germline V gene, CDR1 is SGHNT and CDR2 is YYREEE (reference sequence). V was pared by 0 bases and J by 3 bases, with 5 bases of the junction left unmatched. Here the CDR3 DNA reads TGTGCCAGCAGCTTGGGGGGACAGCGAGCTAATGAAAAACTGTTTTTT. It yields the protein CASSLGGQRANEKLFF.

The genes are TRBV5-1 and TRBJ2-5; TRBD2 aligns across 9 bases. CDR1 and CDR2 (germline): SGHRS, YFSETQ. The CDR3 sequence is 16 residues long. V lost 4 bases to trimming and J lost 3 bases; unmatched junction nucleotides: 10. In nucleotides, the CDR3 is TGCGCCAGCAGCATAAAGACTAGCGGTGTAGAAGAGACCCAGTACTTC. It is translated as CASSIKTSGVEETQYF.

The rearrangement links TRBV28 to TRBJ1-4; tentative D call: TRBD1 (5 bases). The germline V gene encodes CDR1 MDHEN and CDR2 SYDVKM. Trimming stripped 4 bases from V and 7 bases from J, with 13 bases between. This CDR3 has 14 residues. CDR3 residues: CASSSRVFVEKLFF. In nucleotides, the CDR3 is TGTGCCAGCAGTTCCAGGGTGTTTGTTGAAAAACTGTTTTTT.

The chain couples TRBV7-3 to TRBJ2-1; 9 bases align to TRBD2. V lost 4 bases to trimming and J lost 9 bases; unmatched junction nucleotides: 10. Germline V CDR1 and CDR2: SGHTA, FQGTGA. This CDR3 region has 15 residues. CDR3 protein: CASSSPGLATGEQFF. The CDR3 DNA follows: TGTGCCAGCAGCTCTCCGGGACTAGCTACCGGTGAGCAGTTCTTC.

This chain links TRBV18 with TRBJ2-7; D possibly corresponds to TRBD1 (6 bases). The CDR3 has 16 residues. The V end was cut by 5 bases, the J end by 2 bases, with 19 bases between. Germline assignment: CDR1 KGHSH and CDR2 LQKENI. DNA of the CDR3: TGTGCCAGCTCAGCGCAATCGAAACAGGGAACCTACGAGCAGTACTTC. Protein product: CASSAQSKQGTYEQYF.

About this clone itself: The sample contains more than one DNA sequence encoding this CDR3. The genes are TRBV3-1 (or the pseudogene TRBV3-2) and TRBJ2-1; TRBD2 matches at 16 bases. CDR3 length: 15 residues. Per germline, CDR1 LGHDT and CDR2 YNNKEL (reference sequence). J lost 7 bases, V lost 3 bases, and 0 bases had no gene match. This CDR3 is CASSQGLAGGNEQFF. The CDR3 nucleotides are TGTGCCAGCAGCCAGGGACTAGCGGGAGGGAATGAGCAGTTCTTC.

V and J are TRBV30 and TRBJ2-5; D ambiguous. CDR1 is GTSNPN and CDR2 is SVGIG in the germline V gene (reference sequence). CDR3 length: 11 amino acids. The V and J ends lost 2 bases and 2 bases respectively, with 3 bases between them. The CDR3 DNA reads TGTGCCTGGAGTCATCAAGAGACCCAGTACTTC. It is translated as CAWSHQETQYF.

The V call is TRBV6-5, the J call TRBJ1-3; TRBD1 is a possible D gene (6 bases). V was cut by 4 bases and J by 4 bases, with 14 bases left in between. Germline V CDR1 and CDR2: MNHEY, SVGAGI. This CDR3 has 15 amino acids. The CDR3 coding sequence is TGTGCCAGCAGTTCCGCGGGGGGCGCCGGAAACACCATATATTTT. Protein product: CASSSAGGAGNTIYF.

V usage is TRBV6-4 and J usage is TRBJ2-6; D not resolved. This CDR3 contains 16 residues. Germline-derived CDR1 and CDR2 are MRHNA and SNTAGT. The V end lost 11 bases, the J end lost 0 bases, and 17 bases lay between the germline ends. The CDR3 here is CAYFVPVSSGANVLTF. CDR3 nucleotide sequence: TGTGCCTATTTTGTTCCAGTAAGCTCTGGGGCCAACGTCCTGACTTTC.

This clone showed up just once. This chain uses TRBV5-1 with TRBJ2-3; 8 bases agree with TRBD1. The CDR3 totals 16 residues. Trimming took 0 bases from V and 2 from J; bases not matched to a gene: 5. Germline V gene sequence: CDR1 SGHRS, CDR2 YFSETQ. The CDR3 DNA follows: TGCGCCAGCAGCTTGGCAGGGGGCGGTAACACAGATACGCAGTATTTT. Translation gives CASSLAGGGNTDTQYF.

This clone was counted once. J is TRBJ1-2 and V is TRBV4-3; a weak D match, TRBD1 (6 bases). Germline-derived CDR1 and CDR2 are LGHNA and YSLEER. Trimming cost V 4 bases and J 0 bases, with 12 bases left between them. The CDR3 totals 15 residues. For the CDR3, the DNA is TGCGCCAGCAGCCTGTACAGGGCGACTAACTATGGCTACACCTTC. This sequence encodes CASSLYRATNYGYTF.

The chain has TRBV9 and TRBJ2-2; possible D gene TRBD2, 5 bases. This CDR3 has 15 residues. The V end lost 4 bases, the J end lost 4 bases, and 14 bases lay between the germline ends. Germline V lookup: CDR1 SGDLS, CDR2 YYNGEE. As DNA, the CDR3 is TGTGCCAGCAGCCCTTTGGGAGTGGGCACCGGGGAGCTGTTTTTT. It encodes CASSPLGVGTGELFF.

This chain connects TRBV27 to TRBJ1-2, with 8 bases identical to TRBD1. Germline assignment: CDR1 MNHEY and CDR2 SMNVEV (reference sequence). CDR3 length: 14 residues. Unmatched junction bases numbered 8, after V lost 5 bases and J lost 6 bases. CDR3 in amino acids: CASSPSRTGNGYTF. CDR3 sequence (DNA): TGTGCCAGCAGTCCGTCTAGGACAGGGAATGGCTACACCTTC.

In its sample, this clone was seen once. CDR3 sequence (DNA): TGCAGCGTTCGACAGGGGTCCTTTGGAGCTTTCTTT. Residues: CSVRQGSFGAFF. The J gene is TRBJ1-1, the V gene TRBV29-1; TRBD1 matches 8 bases. Trimming at V came to 5 bases and at J to 10 bases, leaving 9 bases not matched to a gene. CDR3 length equals 12 residues. Germline V gene sequence: CDR1 SQVTM, CDR2 ANQGSEA.

This clone has just a few counts. The same CDR3 is also encoded by other DNA sequences in this sample. The rearrangement joins TRBV11-3 to TRBJ2-1; 7 bases align to TRBD2. Germline V gene data show CDR1 as SGHNT and CDR2 as YENEEA. With V trimmed by 4 bases and J by 3 bases, 0 bases remained unmatched. The CDR3 is 13 amino acids. The CDR3 reads CASSSSGYNEQFF. The CDR3 region has the DNA TGTGCCAGCAGCTCTAGCGGCTACAATGAGCAGTTCTTC.

J is TRBJ2-1 and V is TRBV7-9; D gene unclear. The CDR3 runs to 12 residues. Trimming took off 6 bases at V and 7 bases at J, with 10 bases between the two ends. Per the germline V gene, CDR1 is SEHNR and CDR2 is FQNEAQ (reference sequence). CDR3 loop: CASSPRHNEQFF. For the CDR3, the DNA is TGTGCCAGCAGTCCCAGACATAATGAGCAGTTCTTC.

This rearrangement joins TRBV28 to TRBJ2-5; 7 bases fit TRBD1. Germline CDR1 is MDHEN and CDR2 is SYDVKM. J was trimmed by 4 bases and V by 6 bases; bases with no gene match: 8. This CDR3 region has 14 residues. The CDR3: CASRTGTRGETQYF. CDR3 nucleotide sequence: TGTGCCAGCAGGACAGGGACCCGAGGAGAGACCCAGTACTTC.

The DNA of the CDR3 is TGTGCCAGCAGCTTAACTAGCGGGAGGGTGGATGAGCAGTACTTC. It translates to CASSLTSGRVDEQYF. The gene calls are TRBV7-2 and TRBJ2-7; 13 bases line up with TRBD2. Trimming cost V 2 bases and J 7 bases; bases outside gene matches: 5. Germline-derived CDR1 and CDR2 are SGHTA and FQGNSA. The CDR3 runs 15 residues.

The chain links TRBV29-1 to TRBJ2-1; a possible D gene is TRBD2 (6 bases). CDR3 length: 14 residues. With 7 bases removed from V and 2 bases from J, the gap between germline ends came to 15 bases. The germline V gene encodes CDR1 SQVTM and CDR2 ANQGSEA. The CDR3 protein is CSAGLLATYNEQFF. For the CDR3, the DNA is TGCAGCGCTGGCCTGCTAGCGACCTACAATGAGCAGTTCTTC.

The chain couples TRBV6-5 to TRBJ1-2, with a possible D match to TRBD1 (5 bases). The CDR3 contains 11 residues. V was pared by 5 bases and J by 6 bases, with 7 bases between. Germline CDR1 is MNHEY and CDR2 is SVGAGI. Here the CDR3 reads CASSPGNGYTF. For the CDR3, the DNA is TGTGCCAGCAGTCCAGGGAATGGCTACACCTTC.

The CDR3 DNA is TGTGCCATGAGGAGGGACCCCTATGGCTACACCTTC. Amino acids: CAMRRDPYGYTF. The chain has TRBV5-3 and TRBJ1-2; a possible D gene is TRBD1 (5 bases). TRBV5-3 is recorded as an ORF, its role being uncertain. V lost 9 bases and J lost 4, with 13 bases in between. The CDR3 runs to 12 residues.

The V call is TRBV3-1 (or the pseudogene TRBV3-2), the J call TRBJ2-1; TRBD2 matches at 14 bases. The ends lost 5 bases at V and 7 bases at J; junction bases unmatched: 10. This CDR3 has 17 residues. Germline CDR1 reads LGHDT; CDR2 reads YNNKEL (reference sequence). CDR3 loop: CASSAYAGTSGRNEQFF. In DNA, the CDR3 is TGTGCCAGCAGCGCATACGCCGGGACTAGCGGGAGAAATGAGCAGTTCTTC.

This chain uses TRBV29-1 with TRBJ2-5; 9 nucleotides agree with TRBD2. The CDR3 sequence is 17 residues long. The J segment lost 2 bases and the V segment lost 2 bases, leaving 12 bases of the junction unmatched. Germline CDR1 and CDR2: SQVTM and ANQGSEA. The CDR3 is CSVEHLRGTSRQETQYF. CDR3 bases: TGCAGCGTTGAACACCTGAGGGGGACTAGCAGACAAGAGACCCAGTACTTC.

V gene TRBV20-1 combines with J gene TRBJ2-7; D may be TRBD1 (6 bases). The V end was cut by 6 bases, the J end by 9 bases, with 15 bases between. Germline values: CDR1 DFQATT, CDR2 SNEGSKA (reference sequence). This CDR3 spans 11 amino acids. DNA of the CDR3: TGCAGTGCCCCGCAGGGGATGGGGCAGTACTTC. This sequence encodes CSAPQGMGQYF.

V gene TRBV19 combines with J gene TRBJ1-2; 10 bases agree with TRBD1. Losses at the gene ends were 4 bases for V and 4 bases for J; bases not matched to a gene: 3. The CDR3 is made up of 14 amino acids. Germline lookup yields CDR1 LNHDA and CDR2 SQIVND (reference sequence). The CDR3 DNA reads as TGTGCCAGTAGTAGACAGGGGGCAGGCTATGGCTACACCTTC. Amino acid sequence: CASSRQGAGYGYTF.

This chain links TRBV11-2 with TRBJ2-1; no definite D call. V was cut by 1 base and J by 6 bases, with 13 bases left in between. Germline loops: CDR1 SGHAT, CDR2 FQNNGV. CDR3 size: 15 residues. The CDR3 reads CASSLVAGTVNEQFF. The DNA for the CDR3 is TGTGCCAGCAGCTTAGTCGCAGGTACAGTCAATGAGCAGTTCTTC.